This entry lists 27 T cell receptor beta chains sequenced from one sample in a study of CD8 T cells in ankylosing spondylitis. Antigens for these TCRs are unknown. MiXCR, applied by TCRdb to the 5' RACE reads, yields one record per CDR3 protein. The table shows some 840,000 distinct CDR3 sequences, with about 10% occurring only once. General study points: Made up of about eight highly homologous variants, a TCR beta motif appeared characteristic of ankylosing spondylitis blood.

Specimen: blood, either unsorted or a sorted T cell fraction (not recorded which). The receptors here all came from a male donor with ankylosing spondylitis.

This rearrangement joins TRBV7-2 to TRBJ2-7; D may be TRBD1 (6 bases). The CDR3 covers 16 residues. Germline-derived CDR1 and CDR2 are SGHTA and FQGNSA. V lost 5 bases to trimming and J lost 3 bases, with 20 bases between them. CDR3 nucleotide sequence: TGTGCCAGCAGCCCTCGACAGGTCAGGTCCCTCTACGAGCAGTACTTC. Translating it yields CASSPRQVRSLYEQYF.

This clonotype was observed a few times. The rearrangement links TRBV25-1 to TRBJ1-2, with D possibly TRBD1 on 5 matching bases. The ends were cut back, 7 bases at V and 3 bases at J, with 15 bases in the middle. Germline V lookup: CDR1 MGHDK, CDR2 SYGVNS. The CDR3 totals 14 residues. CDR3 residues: CASTSSGRYYGYTF. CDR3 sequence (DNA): TGTGCCAGCACCTCCTCAGGGAGGTACTATGGCTACACCTTC.

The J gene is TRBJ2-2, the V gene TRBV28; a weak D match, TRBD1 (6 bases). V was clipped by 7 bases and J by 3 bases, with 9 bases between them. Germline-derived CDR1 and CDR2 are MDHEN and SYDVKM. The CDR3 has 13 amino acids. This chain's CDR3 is CASNRVDTGELFF. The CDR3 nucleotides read TGTGCCAGCAACAGGGTGGACACCGGGGAGCTGTTTTTT.

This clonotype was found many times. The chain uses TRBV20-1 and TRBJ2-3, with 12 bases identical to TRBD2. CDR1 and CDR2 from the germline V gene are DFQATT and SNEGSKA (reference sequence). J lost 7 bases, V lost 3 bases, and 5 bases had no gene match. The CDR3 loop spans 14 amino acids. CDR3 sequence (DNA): TGCAGTGCTAGGAGACTAGCGGGGGCTAATACGCAGTATTTT. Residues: CSARRLAGANTQYF.

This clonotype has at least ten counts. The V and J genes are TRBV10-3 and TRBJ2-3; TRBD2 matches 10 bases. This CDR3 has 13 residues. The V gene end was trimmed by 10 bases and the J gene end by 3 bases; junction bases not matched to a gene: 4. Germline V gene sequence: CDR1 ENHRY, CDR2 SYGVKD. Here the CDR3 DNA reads TGTGCCACCAGCGGGGGGGCAACAGATACGCAGTATTTT. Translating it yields CATSGGATDTQYF.

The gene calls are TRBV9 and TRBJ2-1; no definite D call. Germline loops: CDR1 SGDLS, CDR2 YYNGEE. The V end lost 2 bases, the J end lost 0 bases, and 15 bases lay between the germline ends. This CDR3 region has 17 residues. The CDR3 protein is CASSVSTTRLSYNEQFF. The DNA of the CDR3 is TGTGCCAGCAGCGTTTCCACGACTCGCCTCTCCTACAATGAGCAGTTCTTC.

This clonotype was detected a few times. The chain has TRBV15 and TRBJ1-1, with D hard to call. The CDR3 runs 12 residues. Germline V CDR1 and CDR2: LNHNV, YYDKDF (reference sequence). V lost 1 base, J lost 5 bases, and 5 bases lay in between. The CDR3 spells CATSRASTEAFF. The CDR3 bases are TGTGCCACCAGCAGAGCCTCTACTGAAGCTTTCTTT.

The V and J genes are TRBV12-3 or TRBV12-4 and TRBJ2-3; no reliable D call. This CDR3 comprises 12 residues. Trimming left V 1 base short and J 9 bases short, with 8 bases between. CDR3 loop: CASSLGSITQYF. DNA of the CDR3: TGTGCCAGCAGTTTAGGAAGTATCACGCAGTATTTT.

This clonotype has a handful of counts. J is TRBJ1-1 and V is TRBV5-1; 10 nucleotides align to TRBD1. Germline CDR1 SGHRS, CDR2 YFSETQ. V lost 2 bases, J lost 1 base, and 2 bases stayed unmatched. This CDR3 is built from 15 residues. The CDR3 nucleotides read TGCGCCAGCAGCTTCGGGACAGGGGCGAACACTGAAGCTTTCTTT. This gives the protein CASSFGTGANTEAFF.

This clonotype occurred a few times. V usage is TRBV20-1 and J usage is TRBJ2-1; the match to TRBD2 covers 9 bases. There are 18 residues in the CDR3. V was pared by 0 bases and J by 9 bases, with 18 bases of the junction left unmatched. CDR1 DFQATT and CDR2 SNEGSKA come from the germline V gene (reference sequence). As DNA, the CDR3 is TGCAGTGCTAGAGATTTTCAGGAAGCAGTAGCGGGAGATCTTGAGCAGTTCTTC. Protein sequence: CSARDFQEAVAGDLEQFF.

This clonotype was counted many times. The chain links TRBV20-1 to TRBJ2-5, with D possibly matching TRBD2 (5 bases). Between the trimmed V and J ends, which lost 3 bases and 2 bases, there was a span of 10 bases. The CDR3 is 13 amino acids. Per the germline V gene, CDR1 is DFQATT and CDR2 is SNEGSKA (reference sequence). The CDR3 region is CSASSGIQETQYF. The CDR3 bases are TGCAGTGCTAGCTCGGGAATACAAGAGACCCAGTACTTC.

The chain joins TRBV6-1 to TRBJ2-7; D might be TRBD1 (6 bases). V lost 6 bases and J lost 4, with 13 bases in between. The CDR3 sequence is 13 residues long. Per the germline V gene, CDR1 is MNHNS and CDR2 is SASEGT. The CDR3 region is CASSRDNEYEQYF. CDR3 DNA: TGTGCCAGCAGCCGGGACAATGAATACGAGCAGTACTTC.

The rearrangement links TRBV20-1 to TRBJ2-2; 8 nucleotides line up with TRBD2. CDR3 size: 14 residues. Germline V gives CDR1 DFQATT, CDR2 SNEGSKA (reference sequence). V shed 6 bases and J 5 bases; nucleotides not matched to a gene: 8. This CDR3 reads CSAPQRERTGELFF. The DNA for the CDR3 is TGCAGTGCCCCCCAGCGGGAGAGAACCGGGGAGCTGTTTTTT.

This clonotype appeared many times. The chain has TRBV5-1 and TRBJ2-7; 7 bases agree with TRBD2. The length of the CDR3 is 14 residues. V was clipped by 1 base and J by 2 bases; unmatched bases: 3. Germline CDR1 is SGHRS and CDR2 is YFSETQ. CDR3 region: CASSLSGAPYEQYF. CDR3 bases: TGCGCCAGCAGCTTGAGCGGGGCCCCCTACGAGCAGTACTTC.

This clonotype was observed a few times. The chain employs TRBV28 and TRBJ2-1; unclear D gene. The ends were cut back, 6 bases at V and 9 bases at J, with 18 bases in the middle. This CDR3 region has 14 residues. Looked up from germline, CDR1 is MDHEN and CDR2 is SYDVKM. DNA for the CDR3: TGTGCCAGCAGGCCTTTTGTGGGCGCCAGTGAGCAGTTCTTC. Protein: CASRPFVGASEQFF.

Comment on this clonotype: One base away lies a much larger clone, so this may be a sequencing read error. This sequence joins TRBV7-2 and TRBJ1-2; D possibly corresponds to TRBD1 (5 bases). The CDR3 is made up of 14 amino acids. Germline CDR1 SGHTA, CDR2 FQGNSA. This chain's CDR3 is CASSLAKGNFGYTF. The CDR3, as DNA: TGTGCCAGCAGCTTAGCGAAGGGGAACTTTGGCTACACCTTC.

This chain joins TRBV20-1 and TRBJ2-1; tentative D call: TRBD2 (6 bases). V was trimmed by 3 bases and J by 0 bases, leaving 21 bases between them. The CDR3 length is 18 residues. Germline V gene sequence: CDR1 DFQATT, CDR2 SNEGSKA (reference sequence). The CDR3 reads CSASGSGRPYSSYNEQFF. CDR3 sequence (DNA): TGCAGTGCTAGTGGAAGCGGGCGACCTTACAGCTCCTACAATGAGCAGTTCTTC.

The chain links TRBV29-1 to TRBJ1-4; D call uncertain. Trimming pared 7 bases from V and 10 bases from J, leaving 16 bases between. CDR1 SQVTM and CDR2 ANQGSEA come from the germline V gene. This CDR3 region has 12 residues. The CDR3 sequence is CSASSAGIKLFF. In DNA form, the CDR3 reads TGCAGCGCTTCATCCGCGGGAATAAAACTGTTTTTT.

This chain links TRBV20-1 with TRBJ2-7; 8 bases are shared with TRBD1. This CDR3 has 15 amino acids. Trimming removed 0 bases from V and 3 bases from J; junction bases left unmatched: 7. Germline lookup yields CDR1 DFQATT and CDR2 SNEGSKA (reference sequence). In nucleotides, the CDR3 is TGCAGTGCTAGAGATCACAACAGGGGGGTCTACGAGCAGTACTTC. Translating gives CSARDHNRGVYEQYF.

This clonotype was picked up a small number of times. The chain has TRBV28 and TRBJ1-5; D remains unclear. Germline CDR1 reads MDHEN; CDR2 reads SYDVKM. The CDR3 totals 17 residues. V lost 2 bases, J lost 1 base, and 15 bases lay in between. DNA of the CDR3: TGTGCCAGCAGTTTAGGTCCGGGCTCCGCGAGCAATCAGCCCCAGCATTTT. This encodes CASSLGPGSASNQPQHF.

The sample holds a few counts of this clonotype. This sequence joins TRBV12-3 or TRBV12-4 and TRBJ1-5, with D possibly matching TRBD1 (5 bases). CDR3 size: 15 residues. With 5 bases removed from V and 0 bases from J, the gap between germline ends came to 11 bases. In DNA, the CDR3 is TGTGCCAGCAGTACCGGGGCTAATAGCAATCAGCCCCAGCATTTT. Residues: CASSTGANSNQPQHF.

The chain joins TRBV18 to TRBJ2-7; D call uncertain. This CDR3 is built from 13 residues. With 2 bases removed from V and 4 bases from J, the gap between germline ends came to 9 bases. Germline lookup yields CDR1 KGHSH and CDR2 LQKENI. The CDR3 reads CASSPASGYEQYF. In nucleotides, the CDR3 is TGTGCCAGCTCACCAGCCAGTGGGTACGAGCAGTACTTC.

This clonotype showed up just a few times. This chain's CDR3 is CASTQSGTGNTGELFF. CDR3 sequence (DNA): TGTGCCAGCACCCAGTCCGGGACAGGGAACACCGGGGAGCTGTTTTTT. The chain is built from TRBV6-2 or TRBV6-3 and TRBJ2-2; 8 bases agree with TRBD1. This CDR3 comprises 16 residues. Trimming removed 7 bases from V and 1 base from J; junction bases left unmatched: 8. The germline V gene encodes CDR1 MNHEY and CDR2 SVGEGT.

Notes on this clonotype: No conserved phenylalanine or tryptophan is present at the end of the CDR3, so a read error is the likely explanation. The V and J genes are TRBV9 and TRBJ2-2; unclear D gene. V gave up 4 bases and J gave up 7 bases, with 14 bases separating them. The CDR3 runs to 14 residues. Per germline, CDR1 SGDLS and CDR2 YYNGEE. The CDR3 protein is CASSHTHKDGELFL. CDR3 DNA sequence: TGTGCCAGCAGCCACACCCACAAGGACGGGGAGCTGTTTCTT.

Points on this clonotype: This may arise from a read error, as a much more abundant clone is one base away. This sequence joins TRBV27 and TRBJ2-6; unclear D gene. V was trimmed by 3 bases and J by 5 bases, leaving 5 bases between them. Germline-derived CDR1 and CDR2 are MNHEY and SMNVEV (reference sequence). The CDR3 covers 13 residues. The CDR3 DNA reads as TGTGCCAGCAGTTTCGACAGGGCCAACGTCCTGACTTTC. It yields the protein CASSFDRANVLTF.

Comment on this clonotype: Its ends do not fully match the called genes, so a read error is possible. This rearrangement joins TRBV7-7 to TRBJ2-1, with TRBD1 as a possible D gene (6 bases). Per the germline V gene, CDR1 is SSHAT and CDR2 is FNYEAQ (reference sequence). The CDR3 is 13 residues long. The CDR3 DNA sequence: TGTGCTAGCAGCCAGACAGGTCACAATGAGCAGTTCTTC. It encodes CASSQTGHNEQFF.

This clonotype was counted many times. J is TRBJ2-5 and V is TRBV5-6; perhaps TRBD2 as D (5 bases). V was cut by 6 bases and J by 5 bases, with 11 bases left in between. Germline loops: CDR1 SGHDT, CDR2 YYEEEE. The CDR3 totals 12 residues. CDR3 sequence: CASNSEVETQYF. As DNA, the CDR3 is TGTGCCAGCAACTCGGAGGTGGAGACCCAGTACTTC.